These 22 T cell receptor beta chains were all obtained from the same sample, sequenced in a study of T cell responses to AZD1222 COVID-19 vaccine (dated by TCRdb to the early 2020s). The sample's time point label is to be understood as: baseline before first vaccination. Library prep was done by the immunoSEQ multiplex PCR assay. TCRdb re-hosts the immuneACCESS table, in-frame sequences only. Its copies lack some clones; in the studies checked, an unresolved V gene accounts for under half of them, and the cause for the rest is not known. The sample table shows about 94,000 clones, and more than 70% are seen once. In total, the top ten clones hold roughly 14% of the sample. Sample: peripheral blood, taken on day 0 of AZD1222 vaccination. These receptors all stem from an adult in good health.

The CDR3 sequence is CASSQTPGTTNYGYTF. The CDR3 region has the DNA TGTGCCAGCAGCCAAACCCCGGGAACAACTAACTATGGCTACACCTTC. V and J are TRBV7-2 and TRBJ1-2, with D unresolved. CDR1 and CDR2 (germline): SGHTA, FQGNSA. The CDR3 is 16 residues long. The V end was cut by 5 bases, the J end by 0 bases, with 16 bases between.

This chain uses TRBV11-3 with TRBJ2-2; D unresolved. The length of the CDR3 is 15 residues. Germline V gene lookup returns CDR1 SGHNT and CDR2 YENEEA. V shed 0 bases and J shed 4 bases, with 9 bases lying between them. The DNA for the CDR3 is TGTGCCAGCAGCTTAGAAGGTTTGTCCACCGGGGAGCTGTTTTTT. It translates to CASSLEGLSTGELFF.

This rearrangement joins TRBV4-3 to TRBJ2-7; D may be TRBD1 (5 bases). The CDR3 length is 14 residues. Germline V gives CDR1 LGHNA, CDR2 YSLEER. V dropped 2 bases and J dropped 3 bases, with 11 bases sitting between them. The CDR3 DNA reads TGCGCCAGCAGCCAACTCCCAGGGCGCTACGAGCAGTACTTC. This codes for CASSQLPGRYEQYF.

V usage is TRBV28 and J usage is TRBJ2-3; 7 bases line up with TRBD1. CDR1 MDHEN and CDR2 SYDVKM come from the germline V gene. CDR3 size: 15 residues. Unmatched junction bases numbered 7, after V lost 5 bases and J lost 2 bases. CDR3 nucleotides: TGTGCCAGCAGTCCCCCCGGGACAGACACAGATACGCAGTATTTT. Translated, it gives CASSPPGTDTDTQYF.

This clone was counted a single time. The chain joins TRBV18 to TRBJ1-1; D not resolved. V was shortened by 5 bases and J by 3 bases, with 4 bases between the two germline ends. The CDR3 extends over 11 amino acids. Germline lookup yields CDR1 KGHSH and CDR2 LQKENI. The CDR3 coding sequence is TGTGCCAGCTCAGGGGACACTGAAGCTTTCTTT. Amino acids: CASSGDTEAFF.

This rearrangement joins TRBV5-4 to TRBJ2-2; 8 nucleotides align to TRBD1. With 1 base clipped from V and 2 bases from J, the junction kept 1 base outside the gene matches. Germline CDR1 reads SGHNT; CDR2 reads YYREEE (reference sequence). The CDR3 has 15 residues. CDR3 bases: TGTGCCAGCAGCTTGCCAGGGGGCAACACCGGGGAGCTGTTTTTT. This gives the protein CASSLPGGNTGELFF.

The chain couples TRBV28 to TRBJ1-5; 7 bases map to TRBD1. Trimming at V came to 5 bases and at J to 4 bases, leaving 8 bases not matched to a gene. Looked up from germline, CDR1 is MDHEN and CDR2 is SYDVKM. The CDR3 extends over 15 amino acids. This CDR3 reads CASSPTGVGNQPQHF. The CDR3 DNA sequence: TGTGCCAGCAGTCCTACAGGGGTCGGTAATCAGCCCCAGCATTTT.

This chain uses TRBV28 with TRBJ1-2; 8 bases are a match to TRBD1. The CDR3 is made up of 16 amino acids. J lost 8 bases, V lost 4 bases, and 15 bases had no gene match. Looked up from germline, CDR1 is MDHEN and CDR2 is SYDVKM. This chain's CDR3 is CASSSTFNRGVGGYTF. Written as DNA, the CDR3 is TGTGCCAGCAGTTCGACCTTCAACAGGGGGGTTGGGGGCTACACCTTC.

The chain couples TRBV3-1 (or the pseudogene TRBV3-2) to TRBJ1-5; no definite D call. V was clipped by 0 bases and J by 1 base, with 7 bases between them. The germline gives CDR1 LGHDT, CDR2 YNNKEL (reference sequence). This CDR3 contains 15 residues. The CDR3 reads CASSQEAGSNQPQHF. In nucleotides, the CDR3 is TGTGCCAGCAGCCAAGAGGCGGGGAGCAATCAGCCCCAGCATTTT.

CDR3 sequence reads: CASSDQSSGANVLTF. The CDR3 bases are TGTGCCAGCAGTGATCAGAGCTCTGGGGCCAACGTCCTGACTTTC. V is TRBV2 and J is TRBJ2-6; D remains ambiguous. V was shortened by 3 bases and J by 0 bases, with 6 bases between the two germline ends. This CDR3 is built from 15 residues. CDR1 SNHLY and CDR2 FYNNEI come from the germline V gene.

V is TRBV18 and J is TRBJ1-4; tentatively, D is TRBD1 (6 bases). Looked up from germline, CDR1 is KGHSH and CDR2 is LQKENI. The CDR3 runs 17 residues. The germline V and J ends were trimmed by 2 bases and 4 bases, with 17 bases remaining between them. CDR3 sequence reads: CASSPKGEGWGNEKLFF. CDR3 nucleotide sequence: TGTGCCAGCTCACCAAAGGGGGAAGGGTGGGGTAATGAAAAACTGTTTTTT.

The CDR3 DNA follows: TGTGCCAGCAGCTTGACTAGCGGGGCCTTATATTTT. Amino acid sequence: CASSLTSGALYF. The chain is built from TRBV7-3 and TRBJ2-3; 11 bases fit TRBD2. In germline, CDR1 is SGHTA, CDR2 FQGTGA. Trimming at V came to 3 bases and at J to 15 bases, leaving 5 bases not matched to a gene. The CDR3 is made up of 12 amino acids.

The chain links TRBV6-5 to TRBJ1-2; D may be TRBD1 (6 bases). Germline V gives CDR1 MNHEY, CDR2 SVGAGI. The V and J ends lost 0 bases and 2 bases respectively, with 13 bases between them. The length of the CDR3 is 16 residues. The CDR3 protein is CASSYSTPDSNYGYTF. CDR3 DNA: TGTGCCAGCAGTTACTCAACCCCGGACAGCAACTATGGCTACACCTTC.

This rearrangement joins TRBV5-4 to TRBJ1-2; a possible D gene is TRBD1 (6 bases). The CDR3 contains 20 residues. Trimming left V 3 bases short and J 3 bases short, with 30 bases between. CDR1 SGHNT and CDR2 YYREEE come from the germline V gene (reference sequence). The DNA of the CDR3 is TGTGCCAGCAGCTCGATGTTCCGGGCACAGGGCGGTAGGGTGGACTATGGCTACACCTTC. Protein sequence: CASSSMFRAQGGRVDYGYTF.

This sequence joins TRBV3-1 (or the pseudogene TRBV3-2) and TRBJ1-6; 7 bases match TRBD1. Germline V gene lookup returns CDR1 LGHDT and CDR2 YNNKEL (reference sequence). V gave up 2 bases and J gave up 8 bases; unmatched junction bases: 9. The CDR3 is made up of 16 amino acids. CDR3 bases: TGTGCCAGCAGCCAATTCGGACAGGTCAACTATTCACCCCTCCACTTT. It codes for CASSQFGQVNYSPLHF.

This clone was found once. The CDR3 region is CASSTSRGAYEQYF. CDR3 sequence (DNA): TGTGCCAGTAGTACCTCCAGAGGTGCCTACGAGCAGTACTTC. The chain joins TRBV19 to TRBJ2-7; no reliable D call. This CDR3 is 14 amino acids long. Per the germline V gene, CDR1 is LNHDA and CDR2 is SQIVND (reference sequence). Trimming pared 4 bases from V and 2 bases from J, leaving 12 bases between.

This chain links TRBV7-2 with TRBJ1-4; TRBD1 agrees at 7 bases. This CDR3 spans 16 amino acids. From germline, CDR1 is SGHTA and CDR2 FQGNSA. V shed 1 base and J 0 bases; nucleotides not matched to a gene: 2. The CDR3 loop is CASSLGTGATNEKLFF. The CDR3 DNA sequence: TGTGCCAGCAGCTTAGGGACAGGCGCAACTAATGAAAAACTGTTTTTT.

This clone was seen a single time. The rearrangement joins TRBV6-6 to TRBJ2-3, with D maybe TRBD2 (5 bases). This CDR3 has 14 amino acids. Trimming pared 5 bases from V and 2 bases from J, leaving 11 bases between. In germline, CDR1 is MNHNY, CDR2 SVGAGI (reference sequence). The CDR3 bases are TGTGCCAGCAGTGGGCCTAGCAACACAGATACGCAGTATTTT. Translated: CASSGPSNTDTQYF.

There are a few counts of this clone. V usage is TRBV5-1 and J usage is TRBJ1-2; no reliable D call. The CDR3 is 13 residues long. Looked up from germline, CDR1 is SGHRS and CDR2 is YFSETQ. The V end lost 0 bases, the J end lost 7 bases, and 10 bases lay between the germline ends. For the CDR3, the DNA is TGCGCCAGCAGCTTGGCCGCTCTAACTGGCTACACCTTC. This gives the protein CASSLAALTGYTF.

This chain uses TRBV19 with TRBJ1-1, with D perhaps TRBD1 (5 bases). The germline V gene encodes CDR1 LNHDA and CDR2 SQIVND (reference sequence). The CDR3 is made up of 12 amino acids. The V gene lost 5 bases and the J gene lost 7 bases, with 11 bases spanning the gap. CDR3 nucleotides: TGTGCCAGTAGTGTCCGGGGCCTTGAAGCTTTCTTT. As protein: CASSVRGLEAFF. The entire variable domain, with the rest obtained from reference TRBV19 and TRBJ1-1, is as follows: DGGITQSPKYLFRKEGQNVTLSCEQNLNHDAMYWYRQDPGQGLRLIYYSQIVNDFQKGDIAEGYSVSREKKESFPLTVTSAQKNPTAFYLCASSVRGLEAFFGQGTRLTVV.

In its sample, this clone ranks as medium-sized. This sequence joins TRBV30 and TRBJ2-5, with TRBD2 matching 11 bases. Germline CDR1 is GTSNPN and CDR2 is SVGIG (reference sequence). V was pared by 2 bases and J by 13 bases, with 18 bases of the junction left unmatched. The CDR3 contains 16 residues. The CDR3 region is CAWSSTGTSGSSYPYF. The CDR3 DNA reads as TGTGCCTGGAGTTCGACCGGGACTAGCGGTTCCTCTTACCCGTACTTC.

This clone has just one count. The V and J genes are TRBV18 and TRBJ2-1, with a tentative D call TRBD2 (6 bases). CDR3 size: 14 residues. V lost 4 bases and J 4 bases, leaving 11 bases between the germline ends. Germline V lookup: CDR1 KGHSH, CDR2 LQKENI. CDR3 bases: TGTGCCAGCTCACTCCGGGACTCGTACAATGAGCAGTTCTTC. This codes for CASSLRDSYNEQFF. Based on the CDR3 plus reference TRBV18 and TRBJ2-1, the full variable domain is NAGVMQNPRHLVRRRGQEARLRCSPMKGHSHVYWYRQLPEEGLKFMVYLQKENIIDESGMPKERFSAEFPKEGPSILRIQQVVRGDSAAYFCASSLRDSYNEQFFGPGTRLTVL.